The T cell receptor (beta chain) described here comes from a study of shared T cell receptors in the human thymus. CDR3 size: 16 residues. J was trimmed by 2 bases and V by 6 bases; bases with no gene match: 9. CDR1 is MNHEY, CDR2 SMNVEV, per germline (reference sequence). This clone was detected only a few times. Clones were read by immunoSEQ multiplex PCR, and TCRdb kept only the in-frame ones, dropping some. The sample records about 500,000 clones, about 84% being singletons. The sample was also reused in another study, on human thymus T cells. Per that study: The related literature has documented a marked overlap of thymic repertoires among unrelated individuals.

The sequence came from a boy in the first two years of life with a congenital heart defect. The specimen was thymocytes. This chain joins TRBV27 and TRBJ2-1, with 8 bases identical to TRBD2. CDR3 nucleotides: TGTGCCAGCAGCTCCAATAGCGGGAATACCTACAATGAGCAGTTCTTC. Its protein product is CASSSNSGNTYNEQFF.